One sample yielded the 18 T cell receptor beta chains listed below, sequenced in a study of OX40 agonist ivuxolimab in advanced cancers. Produced via immunoSEQ multiplex PCR; TCRdb's table is partial and in-frame only. The data contain approximately 75,000 clones, 90% of them seen just once; the ten biggest clones take up roughly 0.38%. The sequences come from CD4+ or CD8+ T cells sorted from blood, collected in a trial of the OX40 agonist ivuxolimab. All receptors come from an adult with an advanced solid tumor such as melanoma, head and neck, liver or kidney cancer.

The V call is TRBV13, the J call TRBJ2-2; D not resolved. Between the trimmed V and J ends, which lost 3 bases and 8 bases, there was a span of 4 bases. From germline, CDR1 is PRHDT and CDR2 FYEKMQ (reference sequence). This CDR3 has 11 amino acids. The CDR3 bases are TGTGCCAGCAGCTTGGCAGGGGAGCTGTTTTTT. Encoded protein: CASSLAGELFF.

The chain is built from TRBV5-8 and TRBJ2-3; the D gene is possibly TRBD1 (5 bases). Trimming took 5 bases from V and 0 from J, leaving 16 bases between them. The CDR3 loop spans 16 amino acids. Germline CDR1 is SGHTS and CDR2 is YDEGEE. The CDR3 loop reads CASRPDRVPSTDTQYF. As DNA, the CDR3 is TGTGCCAGCAGACCCGACAGAGTACCTAGCACAGATACGCAGTATTTT.

In this sample, this clone turned up once. The chain couples TRBV5-6 to TRBJ2-5; 9 bases align to TRBD1. The DNA end favors TRBJ2-7, so the J call may be wrong. Looked up from germline, CDR1 is SGHDT and CDR2 is YYEEEE. The CDR3 is made up of 15 amino acids. The CDR3 sequence is CASSRQGDPSYEQYF. The CDR3 nucleotides are TGTGCCAGCAGCAGACAGGGGGATCCCTCCTACGAGCAGTACTTC.

The chain carries TRBV18 and TRBJ2-5; TRBD1 aligns across 10 bases. The DNA end lines up better with TRBJ2-7; the J call may be wrong. The germline V gene encodes CDR1 KGHSH and CDR2 LQKENI. The CDR3 loop spans 14 amino acids. CDR3 sequence (DNA): TGTGCCAGCTCACCGGGGACAGGGGACTACGAGCAGTACTTC. This gives the protein CASSPGTGDYEQYF.

V usage is TRBV7-8 and J usage is TRBJ2-7, with unresolved D. Trimming cost V 2 bases and J 1 base, with 3 bases left between them. This CDR3 region has 12 residues. Germline lookup yields CDR1 SGHVS and CDR2 FQNEAQ. CDR3 bases: TGTGCCAGCAGCTTAAATTCCTACGAGCAGTACTTC. Residues: CASSLNSYEQYF.

V is TRBV10-3 and J is TRBJ2-2; D unclear. This CDR3 comprises 13 residues. V lost 6 bases, J lost 5 bases, and 10 bases lay in between. Germline CDR1 is ENHRY and CDR2 is SYGVKD. Here the CDR3 reads CAIRSVATGELFF. In nucleotides, the CDR3 is TGTGCCATCAGAAGCGTAGCTACCGGGGAGCTGTTTTTT.

This rearrangement joins TRBV5-4 to TRBJ2-7, with a weak D call TRBD1 (6 bases). CDR1 is SGHNT and CDR2 is YYREEE in the germline V gene (reference sequence). The CDR3 runs to 16 residues. Deletions cut 3 bases from V and 0 bases from J, with 16 bases between. The DNA of the CDR3 is TGTGCCAGCAGCTGGGATGGGGGCATCAGCTCCTACGAGCAGTACTTC. Translated, it gives CASSWDGGISSYEQYF.

V and J are TRBV5-4 and TRBJ2-7; 7 bases are a match to TRBD2. The V gene end was trimmed by 3 bases and the J gene end by 3 bases; junction bases not matched to a gene: 6. Germline V gene data show CDR1 as SGHNT and CDR2 as YYREEE (reference sequence). This CDR3 comprises 14 residues. CDR3 sequence (DNA): TGTGCCAGCAGCTCCGGTGGGAGGGACTACGAGCAGTACTTC. Translating it yields CASSSGGRDYEQYF.

This clone came up once. The same CDR3 also results from other DNA sequences found in this sample. The chain recombines TRBV28 with TRBJ1-5; D is ambiguous. In germline, CDR1 is MDHEN, CDR2 SYDVKM. This CDR3 comprises 14 residues. Trimming pared 6 bases from V and 2 bases from J, leaving 11 bases between. CDR3 DNA: TGTGCCAGCAGCTACATAACCGGCAATCAGCCCCAGCATTTT. Protein: CASSYITGNQPQHF.

The chain is built from TRBV28 and TRBJ1-4; the D gene is possibly TRBD1 (6 bases). V shed 2 bases and J shed 0 bases, with 16 bases lying between them. The CDR3 loop spans 18 amino acids. Germline assignment: CDR1 MDHEN and CDR2 SYDVKM. The CDR3 sequence is CASSLDTIGQTTNEKLFF. The CDR3 DNA reads as TGTGCCAGCAGTTTAGATACTATCGGACAGACAACTAATGAAAAACTGTTTTTT. The full variable domain, its missing parts supplied by reference TRBV28 and TRBJ1-4, is DVKVTQSSRYLVKRTGEKVFLECVQDMDHENMFWYRQDPGLGLRLIYFSYDVKMKEKGDIPEGYSVSREKKERFSLILESASTNQTSMYLCASSLDTIGQTTNEKLFFGSGTQLSVL.

The chain recombines TRBV5-4 with TRBJ1-1; no definite D call. Deletions cut 0 bases from V and 6 bases from J, with 9 bases between. The V gene's germline CDR1 is SGHNT and CDR2 YYREEE (reference sequence). The CDR3 is made up of 13 amino acids. Here the CDR3 reads CASSLDTVSEAFF. The CDR3 DNA sequence: TGTGCCAGCAGCTTGGATACGGTCTCTGAAGCTTTCTTT.

The chain joins TRBV18 to TRBJ2-2; 7 bases agree with TRBD1. Trimming took 0 bases from V and 1 from J; bases not matched to a gene: 2. CDR1 and CDR2 (germline): KGHSH, LQKENI. This CDR3 spans 16 amino acids. The CDR3 DNA reads TGTGCCAGCTCACCACCGGGGGACAGGAACACCGGGGAGCTGTTTTTT. This encodes CASSPPGDRNTGELFF.

The V and J genes are TRBV25-1 and TRBJ2-5; 9 bases are a match to TRBD2. Germline CDR1 and CDR2: MGHDK and SYGVNS. The CDR3 runs to 15 residues. The J segment lost 1 base and the V segment lost 3 bases, leaving 3 bases of the junction unmatched. The chain's CDR3 is CASSDSGRGQETQYF. The CDR3 DNA reads TGTGCCAGCAGTGATAGCGGGAGAGGCCAAGAGACCCAGTACTTC. The entire variable domain, with the rest obtained from reference TRBV25-1 and TRBJ2-5, is as follows: EADIYQTPRYLVIGTGKKITLECSQTMGHDKMYWYQQDPGMELHLIHYSYGVNSTEKGDLSSESTVSRIRTEHFPLTLESARPSHTSQYLCASSDSGRGQETQYFGPGTRLLVL.

The chain is built from TRBV28 and TRBJ2-7; no clear D gene. The CDR3 spans 13 residues. CDR1 and CDR2 from the germline V gene are MDHEN and SYDVKM. Deletions cut 2 bases from V and 8 bases from J, with 13 bases between. The CDR3 coding sequence is TGTGCCAGCAGTTTACAGGACCCCCACAAGCAGTACTTC. This translates into CASSLQDPHKQYF.

The chain has TRBV2 and TRBJ2-5; tentative D call: TRBD1 (5 bases). Per the germline V gene, CDR1 is SNHLY and CDR2 is FYNNEI. CDR3 size: 14 residues. Between the trimmed V and J ends, which lost 2 bases and 1 base, there was a span of 8 bases. DNA of the CDR3: TGTGCCAGCAGTGAACAGGGTTCCCAAGAGACCCAGTACTTC. Translation: CASSEQGSQETQYF.

CDR3 amino acids: CASSPRDREDQPQHF. The CDR3 DNA is TGTGCCAGCTCACCACGGGACAGAGAGGATCAGCCCCAGCATTTT. The V call is TRBV18, the J call TRBJ1-5; the match to TRBD1 covers 7 bases. Losses at the gene ends were 1 base for V and 5 bases for J; bases not matched to a gene: 5. The CDR3 extends over 15 amino acids. In germline, CDR1 is KGHSH, CDR2 LQKENI. Full variable domain (missing parts from reference TRBV18 and TRBJ1-5): NAGVMQNPRHLVRRRGQEARLRCSPMKGHSHVYWYRQLPEEGLKFMVYLQKENIIDESGMPKERFSAEFPKEGPSILRIQQVVRGDSAAYFCASSPRDREDQPQHFGDGTRLSIL.

The CDR3 sequence is CASIPVAGLNTGELFF. The CDR3 DNA reads TGTGCCAGCATCCCCGTAGCGGGGCTGAACACCGGGGAGCTGTTTTTT. The V and J genes are TRBV7-9 and TRBJ2-2; 8 bases align to TRBD2. Looked up from germline, CDR1 is SEHNR and CDR2 is FQNEAQ (reference sequence). The CDR3 is made up of 16 amino acids. J gave up 1 base and V 7 bases, and 8 bases lay outside the gene matches.

Only one count was recorded for this clone. This sequence joins TRBV9 and TRBJ2-5, with 12 bases matching TRBD1. The CDR3 extends over 17 amino acids. Germline-derived CDR1 and CDR2 are SGDLS and YYNGEE. With V trimmed by 2 bases and J by 7 bases, 12 bases remained unmatched. For the CDR3, the DNA is TGTGCCAGCAGCGTTGGGACAGGGGGCCTCTGGGGTGGGACCCAGTACTTC. This codes for CASSVGTGGLWGGTQYF.